This T cell receptor beta chain was sequenced during a study of blood T cell repertoires in COVID-19. Study in general: The origin of the acute and convalescent COVID-19 samples was the United States, Italy and Spain. PBMCs, B-cell-depleted T cells, or T cells were the source of the cDNA or gDNA that made up the material.

The germline gives CDR1 SGHTA, CDR2 FQGNSA. CDR3 size: 18 residues. Trimming removed 3 bases from V and 0 bases from J, with 20 bases in between. In the source study's methods: Reference gene primer amplification gave estimated nucleated cell counts. Clones were sequenced by immunoSEQ multiplex PCR, and TCRdb holds only the in-frame ones, with some missing. Clone size and the V and J calls come from that table; the DNA yielded D and trimming. The table lists approximately 58,000 clones, 80% to 90% of them singletons. This clone was seen a handful of times. The TCR was taken from an older woman with acute or convalescent COVID-19. The chain links TRBV7-2 to TRBJ1-1; D ambiguous. The source material was peripheral blood. The CDR3 loop reads CASSFEIGVPRVNTEAFF. In DNA form, the CDR3 reads TGTGCCAGCAGCTTTGAGATAGGAGTTCCGAGGGTGAACACTGAAGCTTTCTTT.